This TCR beta chain was sequenced for a study of T cell responses to AZD1222 COVID-19 vaccine. Study findings and constraints: The study identified only five or six AZD1222 recipients as seropositive at baseline.

Regarding this clone: The antigen remains undetermined.

Clones were read by immunoSEQ multiplex PCR, and TCRdb kept only the in-frame ones, dropping some. The repertoire holds approximately 150,000 clones, with approximately 91% as singletons. V shed 4 bases, J shed 5 bases, and the junction held 6 bases outside the gene matches. Per germline, CDR1 SEHNR and CDR2 FQNEAQ (reference sequence). This CDR3 is built from 14 residues. Source: peripheral blood, taken 28 days after the second AZD1222 dose. The TCR comes from an adult who received the AZD1222 COVID-19 vaccine. This chain joins TRBV7-9 and TRBJ1-2; 8 bases align to TRBD1. In DNA, the CDR3 is TGTGCCAGCAGCTCGCAGGGGGCACGGTATGGCTACACCTTC. Encoded protein: CASSSQGARYGYTF.